This T cell receptor beta chain emerged from a study of graft-versus-host responses after intestinal transplantation. This CDR3 has 16 residues. The V gene's germline CDR1 is SGHVS and CDR2 FQNEAQ. V lost 3 bases to trimming and J lost 2 bases, with 11 bases between them. Profiled with immunoSEQ multiplex PCR; TCRdb holds only in-frame clones, not every one. The sample carries 75,000 to 95,000 clones, about 92% recorded once. Regarding this clone: Its target is not known.

Sequencing was performed on unstimulated CD8+ T cells sorted from spleen or lymph node cells, taken before intestinal transplant. V and J are TRBV7-8 and TRBJ2-6; tentative D call: TRBD2 (6 bases). The source is a human donor who received an intestinal transplant. The CDR3 loop is CASSFILATGANVLTF. Here the CDR3 DNA reads TGTGCCAGCAGCTTTATTCTAGCGACTGGGGCCAACGTCCTGACTTTC.